The T cell receptor beta chain under discussion was sequenced for a study of CD8 T cells in ankylosing spondylitis (dated 2017 in TCRdb). The study in broad terms: T cell receptor beta repertoires were profiled in healthy donors and ankylosing spondylitis patients so that disease-linked TCR variants could be found. Peripheral blood was sampled, and synovial fluid was also collected from ankylosing spondylitis patients. In total, the full study cohort was made up of roughly 110 healthy donors and 25 ankylosing spondylitis patients. Overall study outcomes, separate from this receptor: Some TCR beta motif variants had previously been reported in synovial fluid and blood of reactive arthritis patients, which suggested common disease-initiation mechanisms. The disease-linked clones were reported as significantly enriched in matched synovial fluid samples from ankylosing spondylitis patients. Blood from ankylosing spondylitis patients appeared to be characterized by a TCR beta motif composed of several highly homologous amino acid variants. A CD8+ phenotype was shown by the disease-linked clones, which were found at relatively low frequencies in peripheral blood.

Sequencing relied on an Illumina HiSeq 2500. Quantitative 5'-RACE with molecular barcodes was the method used to prepare the TCR beta libraries. Processing in the source paper ran as follows. Disease-linked TCR variants were identified with a new computational method built on a probabilistic model of VDJ rearrangement. The public reads were reanalyzed by TCRdb: fastp trimming at Q25, MiXCR alignment, in-frame beta chains only. Each entry merges the rows of one CDR3 protein and shows their most common DNA and genes. Clone size and V and J calls follow TCRdb, not the original study. The sample table contains 750,000 to 850,000 distinct CDR3 sequences; only one count was recorded for 12% of them. The ten largest account for approximately 0.51% of the sample. This clonotype was picked up many times. Its antigen specificity is not known. Base qualities are missing; no much larger clone stands one base away.

The TCR comes from a male donor with ankylosing spondylitis. The sample comprised blood, either unsorted or a sorted T cell fraction (not recorded which).

The sequence in DNA is TGCAGTGCCCGGGAGGGGAGCGGCCAGAAGGAGCAGTTCTTC. This translates into CSAREGSGQKEQFF. The rearranged segments are TRBV20-1 and TRBJ2-1; the central 8 bases match TRBD2. The CDR3 contains 14 residues, cysteine and phenylalanine counted. The only DNA kept is the CDR3, 42 bases in frame from the first base. V and J are trimmed by 6 bases and 10 bases, and the gene matches miss 14 bases of the junction. CDR1 DFQATT and CDR2 SNEGSKA were looked up in the germline V gene (reference sequence).